This passage covers 11 T cell receptor beta chains from one sample sequenced in a study of T-cell reconstitution after alpha-beta-depleted transplantation in children. Unique molecular identifiers featured in how the TCRbeta library was prepared. TCRdb redid the calling of the PCR reads with MiXCR, one entry per CDR3 protein. The table lists 440,000 or so distinct CDR3 sequences, roughly 44% of them singletons. The specimen was PBMCs, collected before TCRalphabeta/CD19-depleted stem cell transplant. The source is a girl aged 2-10 years with aplastic anemia, due to receive a stem cell transplant.

V gene TRBV7-9 combines with J gene TRBJ2-6; 7 bases are shared with TRBD1. This CDR3 spans 15 amino acids. The trim removed 9 bases at V and 0 bases at J, leaving 5 bases unmatched. Germline V gives CDR1 SEHNR, CDR2 FQNEAQ (reference sequence). CDR3 in DNA: TGTGCCAGTCAGGACAGGACCTCTGGGGCCAACGTCCTGACTTTC. This translates into CASQDRTSGANVLTF.

This clonotype was seen many times. The chain is built from TRBV29-1 and TRBJ2-1, with D maybe TRBD2 (6 bases). Germline lookup yields CDR1 SQVTM and CDR2 ANQGSEA. The V and J ends lost 6 bases and 0 bases respectively, with 18 bases between them. The CDR3 has 16 amino acids. Here the CDR3 reads CSVTGPAGPSYNEQFF. The CDR3 coding sequence is TGCAGCGTCACCGGCCCGGCGGGGCCCTCCTACAATGAGCAGTTCTTC.

The chain's CDR3 is CASSSYWEQYF. The DNA for the CDR3 is TGTGCCAGCAGTTCGTACTGGGAGCAGTACTTC. The chain employs TRBV28 and TRBJ2-7; D is undetermined. V was trimmed by 4 bases and J by 7 bases, leaving 8 bases between them. Looked up from germline, CDR1 is MDHEN and CDR2 is SYDVKM. The CDR3 has 11 residues.

The chain combines TRBV29-1 with TRBJ2-5, with D perhaps TRBD1 or TRBD2 (5 bases each). The CDR3 totals 13 residues. Germline CDR1 and CDR2: SQVTM and ANQGSEA. Trimming took off 4 bases at V and 2 bases at J, with 11 bases between the two ends. CDR3 amino acids: CSVGGSPQETQYF. In nucleotides, the CDR3 is TGCAGCGTTGGGGGGTCGCCGCAAGAGACCCAGTACTTC.

The CDR3 here is CSAFTLQGAIYGYTF. In DNA, the CDR3 is TGCAGTGCTTTTACCCTACAGGGGGCTATCTATGGCTACACCTTC. The V and J genes are TRBV20-1 and TRBJ1-2, with 9 bases identical to TRBD1. CDR3 size: 15 residues. J lost 4 bases, V lost 5 bases, and 11 bases had no gene match. Per the germline V gene, CDR1 is DFQATT and CDR2 is SNEGSKA (reference sequence).

This clonotype was detected once. The CDR3 region has the DNA TGCAGTCTCCGGGATAGCACAGATACGCAGTATTTT. As protein: CSLRDSTDTQYF. This sequence joins TRBV29-1 and TRBJ2-3, with D possibly being TRBD2 (5 bases). CDR1 and CDR2 (germline): SQVTM, ANQGSEA. The CDR3 has 12 amino acids.

This chain uses TRBV12-3 or TRBV12-4 with TRBJ1-5; D may be TRBD1 (6 bases). The CDR3 runs to 15 residues. Trimming shortened V by 4 bases and J by 3 bases, and 13 bases separated the two germline ends. The CDR3 nucleotides read TGTGCCAGCAGTTCGTTACGACAGGTCAATCAGCCCCAGCATTTT. Its protein product is CASSSLRQVNQPQHF.

This chain links TRBV20-1 with TRBJ1-3, with no clear D. The germline gives CDR1 DFQATT, CDR2 SNEGSKA (reference sequence). V lost 6 bases to trimming and J lost 4 bases, with 13 bases between them. The CDR3 is made up of 13 amino acids. Here the CDR3 reads CSARGGEGNTIYF. In nucleotides, the CDR3 is TGCAGTGCCCGAGGCGGGGAAGGAAACACCATATATTTT.

The chain carries TRBV19 and TRBJ2-2; no firm D call. CDR1 is LNHDA, CDR2 SQIVND, per germline (reference sequence). V lost 1 base and J lost 1, with 7 bases in between. This CDR3 has 15 residues. CDR3 in DNA: TGTGCCAGTAGTATAGTTGAGTGGAACACCGGGGAGCTGTTTTTT. Its translation: CASSIVEWNTGELFF.

This chain uses TRBV12-3 or TRBV12-4 with TRBJ2-1, with 11 bases identical to TRBD2. The CDR3 is made up of 17 amino acids. The V gene end was trimmed by 4 bases and the J gene end by 0 bases; junction bases not matched to a gene: 5. CDR3 region: CASSSGGLAGSYNEQFF. For the CDR3, the DNA is TGTGCCAGCAGTTCAGGAGGACTAGCGGGCTCCTACAATGAGCAGTTCTTC.

Points on this clonotype: Sequence at one end of the junction differs from germline and may be a read error. The chain joins TRBV15 to TRBJ1-1; D ambiguous. The CDR3 is 13 residues long. Germline-derived CDR1 and CDR2 are LNHNV and YYDKDF (reference sequence). The CDR3 here is CTTSRDWGTEAFF. Written as DNA, the CDR3 is TGTACCACCAGCAGAGATTGGGGCACTGAAGCTTTCTTT.